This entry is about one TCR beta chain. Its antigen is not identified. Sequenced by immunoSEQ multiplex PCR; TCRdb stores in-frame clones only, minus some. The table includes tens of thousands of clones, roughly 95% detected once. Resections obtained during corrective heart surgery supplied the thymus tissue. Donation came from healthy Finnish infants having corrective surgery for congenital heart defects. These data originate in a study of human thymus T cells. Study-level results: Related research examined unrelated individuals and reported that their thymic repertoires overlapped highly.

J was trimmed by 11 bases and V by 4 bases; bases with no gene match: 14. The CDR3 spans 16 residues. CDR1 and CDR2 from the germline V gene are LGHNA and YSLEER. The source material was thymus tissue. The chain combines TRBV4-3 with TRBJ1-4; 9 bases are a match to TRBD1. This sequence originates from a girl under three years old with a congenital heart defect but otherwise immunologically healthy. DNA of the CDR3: TGCGCCAGCAGCCGGACTAGGGACAGGGATTATGGGAAACTGTTTTTT. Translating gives CASSRTRDRDYGKLFF.